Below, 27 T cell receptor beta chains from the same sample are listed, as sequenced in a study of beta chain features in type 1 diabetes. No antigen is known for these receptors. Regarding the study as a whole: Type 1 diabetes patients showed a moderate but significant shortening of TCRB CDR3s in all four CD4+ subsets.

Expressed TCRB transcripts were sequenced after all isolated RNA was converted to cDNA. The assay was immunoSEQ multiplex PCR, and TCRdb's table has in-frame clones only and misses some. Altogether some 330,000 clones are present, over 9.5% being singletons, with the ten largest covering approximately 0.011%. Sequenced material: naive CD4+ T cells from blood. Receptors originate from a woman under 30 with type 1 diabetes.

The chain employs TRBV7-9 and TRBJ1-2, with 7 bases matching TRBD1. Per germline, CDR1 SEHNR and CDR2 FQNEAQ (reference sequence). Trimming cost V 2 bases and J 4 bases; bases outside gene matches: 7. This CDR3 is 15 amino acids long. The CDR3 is CASSLRGQRTYGYTF. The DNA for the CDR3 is TGTGCCAGCAGCTTACGGGGACAGCGGACCTATGGCTACACCTTC.

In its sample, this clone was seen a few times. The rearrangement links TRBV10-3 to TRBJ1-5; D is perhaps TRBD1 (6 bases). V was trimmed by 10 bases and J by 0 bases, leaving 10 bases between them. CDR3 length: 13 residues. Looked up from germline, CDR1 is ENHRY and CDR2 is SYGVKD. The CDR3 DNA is TGTGCCACCCGGGACAATAGCAATCAGCCCCAGCATTTT. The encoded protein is CATRDNSNQPQHF.

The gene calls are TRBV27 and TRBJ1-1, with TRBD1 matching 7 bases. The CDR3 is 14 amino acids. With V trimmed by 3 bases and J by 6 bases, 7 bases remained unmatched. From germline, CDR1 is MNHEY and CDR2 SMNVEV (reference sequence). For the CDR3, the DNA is TGTGCCAGCAGTTTGACAGGGCTATTGTCTGAAGCTTTCTTT. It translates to CASSLTGLLSEAFF.

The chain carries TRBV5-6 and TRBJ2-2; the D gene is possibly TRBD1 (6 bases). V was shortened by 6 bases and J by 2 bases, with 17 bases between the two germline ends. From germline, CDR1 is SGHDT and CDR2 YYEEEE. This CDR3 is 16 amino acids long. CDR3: CASKPEGHLNTGELFF. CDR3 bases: TGTGCCAGCAAACCCGAGGGACACCTCAACACCGGGGAGCTGTTTTTT.

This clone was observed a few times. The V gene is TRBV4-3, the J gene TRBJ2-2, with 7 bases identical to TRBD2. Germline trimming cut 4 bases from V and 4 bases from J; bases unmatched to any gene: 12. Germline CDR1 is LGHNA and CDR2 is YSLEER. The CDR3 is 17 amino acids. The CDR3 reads CASSLSGLAEPTGELFF. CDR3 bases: TGCGCCAGCAGCCTCTCAGGTCTAGCGGAACCCACCGGGGAGCTGTTTTTT.

The CDR3 bases are TGTGCCAGCAGCTTATCCGGGACTGAAGCTTTCTTT. The encoded protein is CASSLSGTEAFF. The chain uses TRBV7-9 and TRBJ1-1; D is uncertain. The CDR3 runs to 12 residues. From germline, CDR1 is SEHNR and CDR2 FQNEAQ (reference sequence). V lost 2 bases and J lost 5, with 6 bases in between.

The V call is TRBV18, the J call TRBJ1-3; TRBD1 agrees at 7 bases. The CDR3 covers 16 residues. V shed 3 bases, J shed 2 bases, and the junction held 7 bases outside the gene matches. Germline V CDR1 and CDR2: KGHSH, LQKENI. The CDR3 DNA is TGTGCCAGCTCACCGGACCGACAGGGAACTGGAAACACCATATATTTT. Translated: CASSPDRQGTGNTIYF.

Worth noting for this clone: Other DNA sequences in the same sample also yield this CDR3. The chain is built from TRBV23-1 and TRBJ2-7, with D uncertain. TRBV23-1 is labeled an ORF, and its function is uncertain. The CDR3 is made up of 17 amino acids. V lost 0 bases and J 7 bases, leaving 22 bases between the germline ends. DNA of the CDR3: TGCGCCAGCAGTCAATCGAGGTTGTGCGGTCCCATTTGGGAGCAGTACTTC. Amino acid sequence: CASSQSRLCGPIWEQYF.

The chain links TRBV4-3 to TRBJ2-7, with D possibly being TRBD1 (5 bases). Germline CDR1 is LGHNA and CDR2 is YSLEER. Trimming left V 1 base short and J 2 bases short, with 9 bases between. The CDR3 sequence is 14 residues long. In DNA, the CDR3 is TGCGCCAGCAGCCAAGCCCCAGGGCCCTACGAGCAGTACTTC. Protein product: CASSQAPGPYEQYF.

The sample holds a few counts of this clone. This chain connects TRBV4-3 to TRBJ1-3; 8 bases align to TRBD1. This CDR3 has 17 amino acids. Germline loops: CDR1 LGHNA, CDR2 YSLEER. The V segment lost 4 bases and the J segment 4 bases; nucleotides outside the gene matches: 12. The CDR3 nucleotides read TGCGCCAGCAGCCCCGAAAGGACAGGGCAATCCGGAAACACCATATATTTT. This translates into CASSPERTGQSGNTIYF.

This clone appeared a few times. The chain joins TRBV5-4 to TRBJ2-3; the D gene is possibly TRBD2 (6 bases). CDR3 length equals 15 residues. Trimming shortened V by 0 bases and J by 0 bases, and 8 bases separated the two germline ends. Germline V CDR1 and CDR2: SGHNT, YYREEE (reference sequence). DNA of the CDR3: TGTGCCAGCAGCTTGGGTGGGACTAGCACAGATACGCAGTATTTT. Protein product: CASSLGGTSTDTQYF. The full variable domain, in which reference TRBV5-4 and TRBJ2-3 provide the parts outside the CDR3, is ETGVTQSPTHLIKTRGQQVTLRCSSQSGHNTVSWYQQALGQGPQFIFQYYREEENGRGNFPPRFSGLQFPNYSSELNVNALELDDSALYLCASSLGGTSTDTQYFGPGTRLTVL.

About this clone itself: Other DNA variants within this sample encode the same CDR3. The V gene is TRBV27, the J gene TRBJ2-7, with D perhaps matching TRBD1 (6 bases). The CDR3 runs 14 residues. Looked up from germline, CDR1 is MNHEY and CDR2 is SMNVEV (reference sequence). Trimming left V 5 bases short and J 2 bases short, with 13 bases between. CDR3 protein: CASSAIRGPYEQYF. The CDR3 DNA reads TGTGCCAGCAGTGCGATCAGGGGCCCCTACGAGCAGTACTTC.

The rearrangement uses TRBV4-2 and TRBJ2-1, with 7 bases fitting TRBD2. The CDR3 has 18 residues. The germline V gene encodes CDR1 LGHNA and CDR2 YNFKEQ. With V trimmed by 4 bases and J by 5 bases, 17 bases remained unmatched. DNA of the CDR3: TGTGCCAGCAGCCCAGCCGACATAGGCGGGAGTAGGGACAATGAGCAGTTCTTC. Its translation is CASSPADIGGSRDNEQFF.

For the CDR3, the DNA is TGTGCCAGCAGCTTAGGGAGCGGACTGTATAATTCACCCCTCCACTTT. Protein product: CASSLGSGLYNSPLHF. V gene TRBV11-2 combines with J gene TRBJ1-6, with unresolved D. Germline V gene lookup returns CDR1 SGHAT and CDR2 FQNNGV. The CDR3 runs to 16 residues. V gave up 1 base and J gave up 4 bases, with 11 bases separating them.

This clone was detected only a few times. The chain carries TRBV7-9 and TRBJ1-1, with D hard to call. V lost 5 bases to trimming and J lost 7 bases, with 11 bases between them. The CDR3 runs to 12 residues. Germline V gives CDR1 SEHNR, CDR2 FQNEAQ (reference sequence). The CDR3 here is CASSEVAVEAFF. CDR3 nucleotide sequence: TGTGCCAGCAGCGAAGTCGCAGTTGAAGCTTTCTTT.

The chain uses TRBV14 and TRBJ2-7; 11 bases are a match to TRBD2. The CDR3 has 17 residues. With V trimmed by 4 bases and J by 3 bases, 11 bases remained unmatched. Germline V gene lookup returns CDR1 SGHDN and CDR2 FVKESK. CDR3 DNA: TGTGCCAGCAGCCCCATGGGACTAGCGGATTACTTCTACGAGCAGTACTTC. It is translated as CASSPMGLADYFYEQYF. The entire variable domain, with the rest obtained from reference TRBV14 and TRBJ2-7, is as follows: EAGVTQFPSHSVIEKGQTVTLRCDPISGHDNLYWYRRVMGKEIKFLLHFVKESKQDESGMPNNRFLAERTGGTYSTLKVQPAELEDSGVYFCASSPMGLADYFYEQYFGPGTRLTVT.

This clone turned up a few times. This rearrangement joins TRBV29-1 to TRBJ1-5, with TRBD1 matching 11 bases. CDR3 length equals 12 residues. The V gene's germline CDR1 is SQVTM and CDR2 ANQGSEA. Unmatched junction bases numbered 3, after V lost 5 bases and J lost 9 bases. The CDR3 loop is CSVSDRGRPQHF. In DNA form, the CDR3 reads TGCAGCGTTTCGGACAGGGGGCGGCCCCAGCATTTT.

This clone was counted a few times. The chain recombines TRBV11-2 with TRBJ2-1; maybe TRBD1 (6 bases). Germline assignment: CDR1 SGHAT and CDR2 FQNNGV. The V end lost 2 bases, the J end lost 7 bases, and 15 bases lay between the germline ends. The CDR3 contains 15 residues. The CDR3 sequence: CASSLTQGMSNEQFF. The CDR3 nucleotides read TGTGCCAGCAGCTTAACACAGGGAATGAGTAATGAGCAGTTCTTC. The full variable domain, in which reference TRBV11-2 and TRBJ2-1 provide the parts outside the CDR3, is EAGVAQSPRYKIIEKRQSVAFWCNPISGHATLYWYQQILGQGPKLLIQFQNNGVVDDSQLPKDRFSAERLKGVDSTLKIQPAKLEDSAVYLCASSLTQGMSNEQFFGPGTRLTVL.

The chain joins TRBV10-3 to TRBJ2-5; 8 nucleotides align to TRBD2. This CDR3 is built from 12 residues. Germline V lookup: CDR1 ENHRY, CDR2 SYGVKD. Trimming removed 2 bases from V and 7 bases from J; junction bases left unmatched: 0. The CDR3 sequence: CAISEGTRTQYF. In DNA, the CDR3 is TGTGCCATCAGTGAGGGGACTAGGACCCAGTACTTC.

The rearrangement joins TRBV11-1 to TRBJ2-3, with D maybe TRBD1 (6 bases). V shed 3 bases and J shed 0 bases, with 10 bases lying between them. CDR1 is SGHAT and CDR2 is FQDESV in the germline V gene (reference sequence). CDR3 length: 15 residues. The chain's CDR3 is CASSFRQASTDTQYF. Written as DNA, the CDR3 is TGTGCCAGCAGCTTCCGACAGGCTAGCACAGATACGCAGTATTTT.

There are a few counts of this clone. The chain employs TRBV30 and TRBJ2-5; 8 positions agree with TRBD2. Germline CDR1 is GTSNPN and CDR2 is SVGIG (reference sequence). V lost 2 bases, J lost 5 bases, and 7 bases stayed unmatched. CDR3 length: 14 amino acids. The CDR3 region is CAWSRGPGGETQYF. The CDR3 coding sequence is TGTGCCTGGAGTCGGGGGCCGGGAGGGGAGACCCAGTACTTC.

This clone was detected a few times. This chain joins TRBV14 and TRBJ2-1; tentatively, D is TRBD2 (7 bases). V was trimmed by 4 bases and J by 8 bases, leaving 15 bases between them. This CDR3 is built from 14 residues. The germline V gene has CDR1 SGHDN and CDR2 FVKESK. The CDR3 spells CASSLGGGLYEQFF. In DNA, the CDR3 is TGTGCCAGCAGCCTTGGGGGGGGGCTTTATGAGCAGTTCTTC. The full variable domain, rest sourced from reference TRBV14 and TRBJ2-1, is EAGVTQFPSHSVIEKGQTVTLRCDPISGHDNLYWYRRVMGKEIKFLLHFVKESKQDESGMPNNRFLAERTGGTYSTLKVQPAELEDSGVYFCASSLGGGLYEQFFGPGTRLTVL.

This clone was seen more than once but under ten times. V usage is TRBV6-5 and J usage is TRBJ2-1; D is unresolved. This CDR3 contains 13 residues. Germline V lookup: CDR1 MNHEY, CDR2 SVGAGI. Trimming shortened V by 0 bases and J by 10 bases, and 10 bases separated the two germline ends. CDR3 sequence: CASSYSYRREQFF. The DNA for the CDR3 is TGTGCCAGCAGTTACTCGTATAGGCGGGAGCAGTTCTTC.

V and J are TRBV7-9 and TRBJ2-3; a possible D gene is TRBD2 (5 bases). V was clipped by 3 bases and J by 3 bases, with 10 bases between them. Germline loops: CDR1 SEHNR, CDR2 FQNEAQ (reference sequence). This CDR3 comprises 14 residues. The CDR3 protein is CASSLMVATDTQYF. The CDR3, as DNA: TGTGCCAGCAGCTTGATGGTAGCGACAGATACGCAGTATTTT.

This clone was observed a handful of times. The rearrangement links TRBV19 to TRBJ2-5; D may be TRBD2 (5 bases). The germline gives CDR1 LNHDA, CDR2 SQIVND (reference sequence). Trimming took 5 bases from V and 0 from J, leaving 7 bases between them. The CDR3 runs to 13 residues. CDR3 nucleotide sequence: TGTGCCAGTAGTCGGGGTGACCAAGAGACCCAGTACTTC. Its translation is CASSRGDQETQYF.

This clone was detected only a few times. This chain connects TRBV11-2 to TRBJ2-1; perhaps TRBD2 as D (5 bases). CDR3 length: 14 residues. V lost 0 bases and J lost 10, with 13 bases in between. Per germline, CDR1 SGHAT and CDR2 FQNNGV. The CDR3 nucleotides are TGTGCCAGCAGCTTAGACACCACTAGGTCAGAGCAGTTCTTC. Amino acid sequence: CASSLDTTRSEQFF. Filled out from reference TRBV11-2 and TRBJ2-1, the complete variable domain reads EAGVAQSPRYKIIEKRQSVAFWCNPISGHATLYWYQQILGQGPKLLIQFQNNGVVDDSQLPKDRFSAERLKGVDSTLKIQPAKLEDSAVYLCASSLDTTRSEQFFGPGTRLTVL.

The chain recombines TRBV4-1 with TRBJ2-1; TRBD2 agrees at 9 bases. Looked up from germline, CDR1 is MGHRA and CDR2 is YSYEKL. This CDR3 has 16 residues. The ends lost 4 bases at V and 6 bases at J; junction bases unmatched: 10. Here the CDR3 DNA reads TGCGCCAGCAGCCGCGTGCCAGCGGGAGGCCGCAATGAGCAGTTCTTC. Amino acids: CASSRVPAGGRNEQFF.